The source of this TCR beta chain is a study of beta chain features in type 1 diabetes. Study as a whole: All samples combined gave 95 million to 130 million sorted cells for examination.

Sorting of CD4+ naive, central memory, regulatory and stem cell-like memory cells was performed via CD45RO/CCR7/CD25/CD127/CD95/CD27. The authors reverse transcribed all of the isolated RNA, so sequencing captured expressed TCRB transcripts. Average reads for naive, central memory and regulatory T cell samples were about 3.7 million. Clones were sequenced by immunoSEQ multiplex PCR, and TCRdb holds only the in-frame ones, with some missing. The top ten clones hold 0.013% to 0.015% of a sample with a few hundred thousand clones, approximately 15% of them seen once. General study results and limits: Type 1 diabetes patients had fewer VDJ junction insertions and more deletions. When Type 1 diabetes patients were examined, their TCRB CDR3s proved moderately but significantly shorter in all four CD4+ subsets.

Remarks on this clone: Its antigen is not known.

Germline V lookup: CDR1 LNHNV, CDR2 YYDKDF (reference sequence). Trimming left V 0 bases short and J 8 bases short, with 10 bases between. The CDR3 loop spans 14 amino acids. The sequencing input was naive CD4+ T cells from blood. The receptor comes from a woman in her late teens or twenties with type 1 diabetes. V usage is TRBV15 and J usage is TRBJ1-4; D is undetermined. The CDR3 coding sequence is TGTGCCACCAGCAGAGATAGAGGAGCCGAAAAACTGTTTTTT. Its translation is CATSRDRGAEKLFF.